This TCR beta chain is drawn from a study of regulatory T cells in long-lasting Graves disease. TCR beta libraries were built with iRepertoire HTBI primers and Arm-PCR of CDR3 regions. MiXCR was run by TCRdb on the multiplex PCR reads, yielding one entry per CDR3 protein. The sample comprises under 250,000 distinct CDR3 sequences, 20% to 25% of which are singletons, and about 15% rests with the top ten. Time point given: newly diagnosed GD, antithyroid drugs for less than 3 months. Following extraction of RNA from PBMCs, that RNA was used to make the TCR library. An endocrinology department in Xi'an, China, supplied the patients. This clonotype was recorded many times. The V and J ends lost 8 bases and 0 bases respectively, with 14 bases between them. Germline V lookup: CDR1 SGHVS, CDR2 FQNEAQ. CDR3 length: 14 amino acids.

The source is a female donor with Graves disease. V usage is TRBV7-8 and J usage is TRBJ2-7, with D unclear. The input for sequencing was peripheral blood mononuclear cells (PBMCs), taken at new diagnosis, from a patient treated with antithyroid drugs. This chain's CDR3 is CASLPGWSSYEQYF. For the CDR3, the DNA is TGTGCCAGCCTCCCGGGCTGGAGCTCCTACGAGCAGTACTTC.